Sequencing of this T cell receptor beta chain was carried out in a study of blood T cell repertoires in COVID-19. The V gene end was trimmed by 3 bases and the J gene end by 5 bases; junction bases not matched to a gene: 12. Germline V lookup: CDR1 MNHEY, CDR2 SMNVEV (reference sequence). The CDR3 is 18 residues long. Sequencing used immunoSEQ multiplex PCR; TCRdb keeps in-frame clones, though not all of them. This table has approximately 240,000 clones, approximately 83% appearing once. This clone appeared once. Material for sequencing was PBMCs or T cells enriched from blood (not recorded which). The receptor was derived from a middle-aged woman with acute COVID-19. This chain links TRBV27 with TRBJ1-4; TRBD1 matches at 10 bases. The CDR3 DNA sequence: TGTGCCAGCAGTTTTTCGACAGGGGGCGGGAAAGCAAATGAAAAACTGTTTTTT. Protein sequence: CASSFSTGGGKANEKLFF.